This TCR beta chain was sequenced during a study of T cell repertoires in cytomegalovirus infection. Study-level information: Public signatures in TCR beta pointed to CMV infection and matching HLA type.

One entry per CDR3 protein, called by TCRdb with MiXCR from the reads. The table records 560,000 or so distinct CDR3 sequences, approximately 15% of them present only once. Study-wide findings and caveats: Cumulative public TCR beta family frequency identified CMV carriers with the relevant HLA. The ex vivo response showed dominance by HLA-C-restricted CMV-specific TCR beta clonotypes.

CDR3 length: 17 amino acids. Germline loops: CDR1 MNHEY, CDR2 SMNVEV (reference sequence). V shed 0 bases and J shed 1 base, with 16 bases lying between them. This clonotype showed up just a few times. Its target is unknown. This chain uses TRBV27 with TRBJ2-7, with D maybe TRBD1 (7 bases). This TCR came from a human donor in good health (CMV status not recorded). Some clones in this sample may be carry-over from other donors' samples. Sequenced sample: CD8+ T cells from PBMCs. The CDR3 is CASSLSGGRDSSYEQYF. The CDR3 DNA is TGTGCCAGCAGTTTATCGGGGGGCCGGGACAGTTCCTACGAGCAGTACTTC.